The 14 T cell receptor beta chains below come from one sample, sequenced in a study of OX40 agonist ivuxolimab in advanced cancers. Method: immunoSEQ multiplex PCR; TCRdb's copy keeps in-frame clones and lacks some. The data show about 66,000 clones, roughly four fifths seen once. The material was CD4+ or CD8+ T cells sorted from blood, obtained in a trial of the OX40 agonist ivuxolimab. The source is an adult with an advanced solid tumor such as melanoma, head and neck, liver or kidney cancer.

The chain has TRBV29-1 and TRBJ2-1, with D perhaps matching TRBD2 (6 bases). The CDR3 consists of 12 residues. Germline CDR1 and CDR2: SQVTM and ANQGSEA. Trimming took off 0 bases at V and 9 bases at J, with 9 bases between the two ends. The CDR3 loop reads CSVEDRGFEQFF. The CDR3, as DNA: TGCAGCGTTGAAGATCGGGGGTTTGAGCAGTTCTTC.

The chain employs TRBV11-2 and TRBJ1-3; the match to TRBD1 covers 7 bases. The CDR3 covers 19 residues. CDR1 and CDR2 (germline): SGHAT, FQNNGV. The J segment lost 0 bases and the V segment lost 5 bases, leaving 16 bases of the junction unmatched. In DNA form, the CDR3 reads TGTGCCAGCAGCGAACAAATGGCAGGGGGAATTGTCTCTGGAAACACCATATATTTT. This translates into CASSEQMAGGIVSGNTIYF.

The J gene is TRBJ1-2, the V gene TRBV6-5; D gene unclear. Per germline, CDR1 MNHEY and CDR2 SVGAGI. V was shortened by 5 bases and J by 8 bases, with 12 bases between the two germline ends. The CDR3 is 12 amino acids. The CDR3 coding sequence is TGTGCCAGCAGTGAAGGGTGGAGAGGCTACACCTTC. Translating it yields CASSEGWRGYTF.

The CDR3 bases are TGCGCCAGCAGCTCCGGGGGACGGATCTACGAGCAGTACTTC. It encodes CASSSGGRIYEQYF. The chain is built from TRBV5-1 and TRBJ2-7; D may be TRBD2 (6 bases). Germline loops: CDR1 SGHRS, CDR2 YFSETQ. The CDR3 contains 14 residues. The germline V and J ends were trimmed by 3 bases and 3 bases, with 13 bases remaining between them. The complete variable domain, with remaining parts taken from reference TRBV5-1 and TRBJ2-7, reads KAGVTQTPRYLIKTRGQQVTLSCSPISGHRSVSWYQQTPGQGLQFLFEYFSETQRNKGNFPGRFSGRQFSNSRSEMNVSTLELGDSALYLCASSSGGRIYEQYFGPGTRLTVT.

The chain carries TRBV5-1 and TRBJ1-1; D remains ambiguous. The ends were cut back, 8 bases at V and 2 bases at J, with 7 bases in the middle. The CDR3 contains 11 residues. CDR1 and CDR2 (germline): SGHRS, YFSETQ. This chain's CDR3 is CASDTNTEAFF. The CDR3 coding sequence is TGCGCCAGTGACACCAACACTGAAGCTTTCTTT.

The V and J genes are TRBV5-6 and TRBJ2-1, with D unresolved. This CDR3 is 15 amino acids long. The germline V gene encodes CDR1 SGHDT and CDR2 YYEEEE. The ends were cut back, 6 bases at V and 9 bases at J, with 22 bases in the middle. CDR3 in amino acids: CASNIPRTGSFEQFF. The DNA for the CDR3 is TGTGCCAGCAACATACCGAGAACCGGTTCATTTGAGCAGTTCTTC.

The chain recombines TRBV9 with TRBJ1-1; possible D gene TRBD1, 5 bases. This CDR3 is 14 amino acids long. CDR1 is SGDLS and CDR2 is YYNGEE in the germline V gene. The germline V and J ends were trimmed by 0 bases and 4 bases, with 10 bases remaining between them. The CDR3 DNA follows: TGTGCCAGCAGCGTAGACGGGGGGGGCACTGAAGCTTTCTTT. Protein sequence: CASSVDGGGTEAFF.

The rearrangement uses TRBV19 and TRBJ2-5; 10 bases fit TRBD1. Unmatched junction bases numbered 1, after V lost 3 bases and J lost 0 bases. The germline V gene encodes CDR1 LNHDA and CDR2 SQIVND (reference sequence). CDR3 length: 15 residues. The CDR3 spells CASSIGTGDQETQYF. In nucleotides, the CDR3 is TGTGCCAGTAGTATTGGGACAGGGGACCAAGAGACCCAGTACTTC.

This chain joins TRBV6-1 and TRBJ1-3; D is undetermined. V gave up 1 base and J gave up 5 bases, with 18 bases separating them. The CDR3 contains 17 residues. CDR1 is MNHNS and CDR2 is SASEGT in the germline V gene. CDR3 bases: TGTGCCAGCAGTGAAGTCTCGGCAGGCGGGAATAGAAACACCATATATTTT. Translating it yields CASSEVSAGGNRNTIYF.

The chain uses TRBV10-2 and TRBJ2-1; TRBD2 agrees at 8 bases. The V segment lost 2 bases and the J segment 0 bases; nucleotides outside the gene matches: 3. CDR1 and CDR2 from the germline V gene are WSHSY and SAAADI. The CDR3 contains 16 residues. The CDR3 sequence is CASSETSGGSYNEQFF. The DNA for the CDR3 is TGCGCCAGCAGTGAGACTAGCGGAGGCTCCTACAATGAGCAGTTCTTC.

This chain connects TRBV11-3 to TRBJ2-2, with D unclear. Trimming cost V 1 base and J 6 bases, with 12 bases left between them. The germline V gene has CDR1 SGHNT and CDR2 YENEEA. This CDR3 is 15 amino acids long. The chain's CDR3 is CASSLVWKFAGELFF. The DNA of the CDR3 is TGTGCCAGCAGCTTAGTTTGGAAGTTCGCCGGGGAGCTGTTTTTT.

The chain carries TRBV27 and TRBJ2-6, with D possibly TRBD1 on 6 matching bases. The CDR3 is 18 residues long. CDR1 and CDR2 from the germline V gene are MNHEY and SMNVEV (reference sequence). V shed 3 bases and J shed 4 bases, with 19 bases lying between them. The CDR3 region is CASSFPLRTGPGANVLTF. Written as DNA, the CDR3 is TGTGCCAGCAGTTTCCCACTTCGTACAGGGCCAGGGGCCAACGTCCTGACTTTC.

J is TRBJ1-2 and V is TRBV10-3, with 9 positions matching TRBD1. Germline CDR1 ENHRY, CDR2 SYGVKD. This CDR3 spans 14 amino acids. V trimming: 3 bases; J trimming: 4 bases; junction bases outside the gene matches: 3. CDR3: CAISDTGQGYGYTF. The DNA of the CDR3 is TGTGCCATCAGTGACACGGGACAGGGCTATGGCTACACCTTC.

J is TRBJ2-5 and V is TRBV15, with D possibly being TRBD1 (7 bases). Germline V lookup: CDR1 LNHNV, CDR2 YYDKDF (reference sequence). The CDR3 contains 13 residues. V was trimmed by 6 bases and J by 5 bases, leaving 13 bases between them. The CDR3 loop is CATSGGGWETQYF. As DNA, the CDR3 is TGTGCCACCAGTGGAGGGGGCTGGGAGACCCAGTACTTC.